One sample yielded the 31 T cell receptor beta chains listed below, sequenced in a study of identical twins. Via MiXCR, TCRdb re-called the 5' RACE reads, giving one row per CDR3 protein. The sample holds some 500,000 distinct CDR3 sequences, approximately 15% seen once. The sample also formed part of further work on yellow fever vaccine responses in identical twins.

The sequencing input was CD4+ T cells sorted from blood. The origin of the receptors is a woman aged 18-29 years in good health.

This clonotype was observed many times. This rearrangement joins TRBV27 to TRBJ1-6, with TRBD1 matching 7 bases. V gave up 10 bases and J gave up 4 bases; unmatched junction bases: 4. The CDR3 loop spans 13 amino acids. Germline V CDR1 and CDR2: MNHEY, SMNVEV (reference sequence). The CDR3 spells CATGTAYNSPLHF. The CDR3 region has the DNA TGTGCCACCGGGACAGCTTATAATTCACCCCTCCACTTT.

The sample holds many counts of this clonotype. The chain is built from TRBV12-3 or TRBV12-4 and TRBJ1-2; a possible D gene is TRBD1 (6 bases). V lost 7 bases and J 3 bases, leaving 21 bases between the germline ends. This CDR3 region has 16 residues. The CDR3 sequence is CASTLSTGGGYYGYTF. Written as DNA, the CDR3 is TGTGCCAGCACCCTTAGTACGGGGGGCGGCTACTATGGCTACACCTTC.

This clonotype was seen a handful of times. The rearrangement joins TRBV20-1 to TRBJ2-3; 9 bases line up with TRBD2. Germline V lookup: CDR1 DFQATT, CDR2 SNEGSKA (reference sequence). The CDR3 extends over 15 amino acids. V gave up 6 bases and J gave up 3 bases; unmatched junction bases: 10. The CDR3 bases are TGCAGTGCCTCCCAGCTAGCGGGGTTGACAGATACGCAGTATTTT. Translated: CSASQLAGLTDTQYF.

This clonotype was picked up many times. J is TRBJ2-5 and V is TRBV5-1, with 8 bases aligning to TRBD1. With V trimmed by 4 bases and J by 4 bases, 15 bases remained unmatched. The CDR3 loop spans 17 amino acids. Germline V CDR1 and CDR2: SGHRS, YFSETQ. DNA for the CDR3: TGCGCCAGCAGCAACCCCGGACAGGGCCCCCTCCGAGAGACCCAGTACTTC. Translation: CASSNPGQGPLRETQYF.

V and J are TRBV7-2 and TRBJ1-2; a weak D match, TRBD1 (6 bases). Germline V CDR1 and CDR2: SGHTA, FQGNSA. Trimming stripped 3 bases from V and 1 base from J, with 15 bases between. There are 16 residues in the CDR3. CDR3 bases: TGTGCCAGCAGCTTGGCCGGGACAAATTATAACTATGGCTACACCTTC. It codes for CASSLAGTNYNYGYTF.

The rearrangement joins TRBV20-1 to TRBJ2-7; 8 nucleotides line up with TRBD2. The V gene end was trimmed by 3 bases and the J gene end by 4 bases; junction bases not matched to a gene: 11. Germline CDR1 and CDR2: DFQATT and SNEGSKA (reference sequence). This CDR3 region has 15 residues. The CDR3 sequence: CSARRAGGLPYEQYF. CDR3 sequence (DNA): TGCAGTGCTAGGCGGGCGGGAGGTCTACCGTACGAGCAGTACTTC.

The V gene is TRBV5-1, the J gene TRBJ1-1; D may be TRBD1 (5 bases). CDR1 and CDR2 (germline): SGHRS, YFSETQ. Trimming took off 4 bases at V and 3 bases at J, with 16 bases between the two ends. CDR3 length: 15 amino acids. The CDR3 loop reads CASSPAEGWDTEAFF. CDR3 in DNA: TGCGCCAGCAGCCCTGCGGAGGGGTGGGACACTGAAGCTTTCTTT.

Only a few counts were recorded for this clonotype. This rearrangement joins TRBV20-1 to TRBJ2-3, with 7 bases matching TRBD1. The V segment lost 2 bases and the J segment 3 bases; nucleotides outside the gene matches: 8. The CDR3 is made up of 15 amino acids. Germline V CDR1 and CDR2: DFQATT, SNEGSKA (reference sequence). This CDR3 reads CSARLQGTITDTQYF. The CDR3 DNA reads TGCAGTGCTAGATTACAGGGGACAATAACAGATACGCAGTATTTT.

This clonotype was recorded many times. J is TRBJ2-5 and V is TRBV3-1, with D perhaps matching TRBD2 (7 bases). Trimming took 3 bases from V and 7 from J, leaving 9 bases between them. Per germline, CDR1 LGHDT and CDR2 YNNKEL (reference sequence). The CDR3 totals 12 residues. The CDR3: CASSQRGGTQYF. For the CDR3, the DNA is TGTGCCAGCAGCCAGAGGGGGGGGACCCAGTACTTC.

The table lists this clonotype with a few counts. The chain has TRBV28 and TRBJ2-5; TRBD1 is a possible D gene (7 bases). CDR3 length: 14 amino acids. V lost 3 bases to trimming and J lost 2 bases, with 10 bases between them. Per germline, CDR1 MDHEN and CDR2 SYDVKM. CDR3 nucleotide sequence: TGTGCCAGCAGTTTCAGGGGGGTACAAGAGACCCAGTACTTC. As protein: CASSFRGVQETQYF.

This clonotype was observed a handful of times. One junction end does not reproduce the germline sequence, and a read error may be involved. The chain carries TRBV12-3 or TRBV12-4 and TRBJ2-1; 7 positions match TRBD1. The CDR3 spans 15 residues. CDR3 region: CASSFRGPSYYEQFF. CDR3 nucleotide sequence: TGTGCCAGCAGTTTTAGGGGGCCTTCCTACTATGAGCAGTTCTTC.

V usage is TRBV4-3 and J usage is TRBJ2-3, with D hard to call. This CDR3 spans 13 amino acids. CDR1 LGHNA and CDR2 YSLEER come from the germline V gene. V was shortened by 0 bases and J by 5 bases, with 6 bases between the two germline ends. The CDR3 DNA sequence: TGCGCCAGCAGCCAAGAATTGGGAGATACGCAGTATTTT. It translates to CASSQELGDTQYF.

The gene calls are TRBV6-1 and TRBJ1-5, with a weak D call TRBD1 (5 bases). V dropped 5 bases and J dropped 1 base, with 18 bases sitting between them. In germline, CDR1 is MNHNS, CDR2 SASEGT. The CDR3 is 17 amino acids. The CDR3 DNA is TGTGCCAGCAGTAAAAGACAGAGCCAGAAAAGCAATCAGCCCCAGCATTTT. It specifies CASSKRQSQKSNQPQHF.

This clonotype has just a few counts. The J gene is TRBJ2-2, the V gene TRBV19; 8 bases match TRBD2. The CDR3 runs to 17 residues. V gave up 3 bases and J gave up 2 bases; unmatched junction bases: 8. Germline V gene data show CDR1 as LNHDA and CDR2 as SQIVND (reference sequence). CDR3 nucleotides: TGTGCCAGTAGTATCAGAACGGGAGGGCCAAACACCGGGGAGCTGTTTTTT. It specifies CASSIRTGGPNTGELFF.

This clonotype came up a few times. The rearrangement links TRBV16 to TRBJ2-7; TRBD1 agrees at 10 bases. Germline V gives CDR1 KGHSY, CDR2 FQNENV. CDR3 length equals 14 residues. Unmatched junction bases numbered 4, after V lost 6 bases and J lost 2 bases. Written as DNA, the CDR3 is TGTGCCAGCAGTCGACAGGGGGCGGCCTACGAGCAGTACTTC. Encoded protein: CASSRQGAAYEQYF.

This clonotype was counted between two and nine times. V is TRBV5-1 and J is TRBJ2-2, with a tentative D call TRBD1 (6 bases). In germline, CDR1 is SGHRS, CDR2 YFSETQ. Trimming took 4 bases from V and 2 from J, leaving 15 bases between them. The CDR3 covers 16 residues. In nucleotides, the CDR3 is TGCGCCAGCAGCCTGTTGGGACACTCTAACACCGGGGAGCTGTTTTTT. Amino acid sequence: CASSLLGHSNTGELFF.

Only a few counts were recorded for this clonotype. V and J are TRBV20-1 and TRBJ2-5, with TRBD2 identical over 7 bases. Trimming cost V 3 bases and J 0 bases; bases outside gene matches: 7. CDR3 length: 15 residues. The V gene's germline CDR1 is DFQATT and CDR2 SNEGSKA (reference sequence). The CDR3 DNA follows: TGCAGTGCTAGGGGGCGGGGGACCAACCAAGAGACCCAGTACTTC. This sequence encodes CSARGRGTNQETQYF.

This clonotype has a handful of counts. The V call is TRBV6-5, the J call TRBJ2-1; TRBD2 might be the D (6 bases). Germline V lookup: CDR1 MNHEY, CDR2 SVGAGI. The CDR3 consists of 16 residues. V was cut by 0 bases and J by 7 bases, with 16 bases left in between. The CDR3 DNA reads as TGTGCCAGCAGTTACTCCCTAATGGGGGGAGTGAATGAGCAGTTCTTC. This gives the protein CASSYSLMGGVNEQFF.

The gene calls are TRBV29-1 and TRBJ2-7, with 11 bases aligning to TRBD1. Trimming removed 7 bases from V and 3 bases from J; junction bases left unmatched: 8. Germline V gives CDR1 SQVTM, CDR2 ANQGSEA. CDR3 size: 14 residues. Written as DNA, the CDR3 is TGCAGCGCCCAGGACAGGGGGCCTGACTACGAGCAGTACTTC. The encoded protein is CSAQDRGPDYEQYF.

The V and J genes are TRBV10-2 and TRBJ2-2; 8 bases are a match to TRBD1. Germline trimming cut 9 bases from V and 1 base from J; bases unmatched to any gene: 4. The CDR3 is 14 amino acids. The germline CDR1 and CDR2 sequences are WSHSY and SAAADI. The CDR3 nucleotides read TGCGCCAGTGAGGGACAGGTGAACACCGGGGAGCTGTTTTTT. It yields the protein CASEGQVNTGELFF.

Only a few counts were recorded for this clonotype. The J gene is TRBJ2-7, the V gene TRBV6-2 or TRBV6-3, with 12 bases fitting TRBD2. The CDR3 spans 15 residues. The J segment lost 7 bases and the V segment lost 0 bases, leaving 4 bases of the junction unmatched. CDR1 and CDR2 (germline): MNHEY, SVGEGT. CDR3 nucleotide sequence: TGTGCCAGCAGTTACTCGGGACTAGCGGGCGAGGAGCAGTACTTC. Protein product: CASSYSGLAGEEQYF.

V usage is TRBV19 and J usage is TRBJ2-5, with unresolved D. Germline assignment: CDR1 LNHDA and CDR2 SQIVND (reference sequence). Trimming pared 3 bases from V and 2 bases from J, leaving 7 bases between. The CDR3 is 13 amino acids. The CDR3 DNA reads TGTGCCAGTAGTATCGCCAGACAAGAGACCCAGTACTTC. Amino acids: CASSIARQETQYF. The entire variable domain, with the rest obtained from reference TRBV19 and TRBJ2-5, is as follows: DGGITQSPKYLFRKEGQNVTLSCEQNLNHDAMYWYRQDPGQGLRLIYYSQIVNDFQKGDIAEGYSVSREKKESFPLTVTSAQKNPTAFYLCASSIARQETQYFGPGTRLLVL.

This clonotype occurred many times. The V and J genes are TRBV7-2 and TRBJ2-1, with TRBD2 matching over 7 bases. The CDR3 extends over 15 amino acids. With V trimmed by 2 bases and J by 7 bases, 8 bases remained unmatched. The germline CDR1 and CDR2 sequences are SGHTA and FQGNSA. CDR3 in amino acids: CASSLSGITGNEQFF. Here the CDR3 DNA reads TGTGCCAGCAGCTTAAGCGGGATAACTGGGAATGAGCAGTTCTTC.

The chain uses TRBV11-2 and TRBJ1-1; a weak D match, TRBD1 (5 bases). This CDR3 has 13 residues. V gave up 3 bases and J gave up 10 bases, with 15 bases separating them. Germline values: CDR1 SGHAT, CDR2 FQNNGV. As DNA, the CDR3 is TGTGCCAGCAGCTTTAATCAGGGTTCGGTAGCTTTCTTT. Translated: CASSFNQGSVAFF.

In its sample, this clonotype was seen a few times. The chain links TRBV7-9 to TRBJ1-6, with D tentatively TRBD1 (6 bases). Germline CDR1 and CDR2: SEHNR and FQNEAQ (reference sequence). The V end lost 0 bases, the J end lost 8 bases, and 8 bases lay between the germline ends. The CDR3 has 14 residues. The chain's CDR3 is CASSLAGGHSPLHF. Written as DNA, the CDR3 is TGTGCCAGCAGCTTAGCAGGGGGGCATTCACCCCTCCACTTT.

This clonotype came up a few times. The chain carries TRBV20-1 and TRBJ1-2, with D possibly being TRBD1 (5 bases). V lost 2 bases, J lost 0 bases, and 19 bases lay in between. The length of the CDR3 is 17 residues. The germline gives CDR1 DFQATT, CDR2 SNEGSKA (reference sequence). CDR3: CSARNLGTPSANYGYTF. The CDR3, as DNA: TGCAGTGCTAGAAACTTAGGGACCCCCTCGGCTAACTATGGCTACACCTTC.

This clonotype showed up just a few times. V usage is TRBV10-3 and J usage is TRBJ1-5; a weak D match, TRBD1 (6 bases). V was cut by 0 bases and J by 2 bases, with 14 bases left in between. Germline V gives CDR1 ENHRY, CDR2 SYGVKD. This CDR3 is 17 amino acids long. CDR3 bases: TGTGCCATCAGTGAGTCCGGCCCGGGGGCGGGCAATCAGCCCCAGCATTTT. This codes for CAISESGPGAGNQPQHF.

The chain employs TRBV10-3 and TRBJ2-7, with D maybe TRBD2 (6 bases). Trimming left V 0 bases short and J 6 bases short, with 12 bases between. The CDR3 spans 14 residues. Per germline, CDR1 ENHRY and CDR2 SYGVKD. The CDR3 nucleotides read TGTGCCATCAGTGAGTCGGGGGGAGGCAGCGAGCAGTACTTC. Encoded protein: CAISESGGGSEQYF.

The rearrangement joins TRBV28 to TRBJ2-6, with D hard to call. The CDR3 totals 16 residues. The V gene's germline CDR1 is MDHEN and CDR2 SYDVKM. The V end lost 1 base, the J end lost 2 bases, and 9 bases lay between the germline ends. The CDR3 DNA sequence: TGTGCCAGCAGTTTATATGTGAGCGCTGGGGCCAACGTCCTGACTTTC. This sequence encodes CASSLYVSAGANVLTF.

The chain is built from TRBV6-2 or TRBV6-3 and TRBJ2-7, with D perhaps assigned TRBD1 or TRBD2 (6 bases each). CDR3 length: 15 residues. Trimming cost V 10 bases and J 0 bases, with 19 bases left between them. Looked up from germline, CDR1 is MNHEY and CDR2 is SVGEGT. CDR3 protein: CAISGGGEPSYEQYF. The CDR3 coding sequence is TGTGCCATCTCCGGGGGCGGGGAGCCCTCCTACGAGCAGTACTTC.

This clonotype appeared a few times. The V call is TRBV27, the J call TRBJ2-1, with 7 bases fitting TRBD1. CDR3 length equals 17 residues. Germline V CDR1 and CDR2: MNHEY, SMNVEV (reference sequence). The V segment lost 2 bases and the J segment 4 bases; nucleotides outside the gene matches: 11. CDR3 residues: CASSLRTQGKIYNEQFF. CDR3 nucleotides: TGTGCCAGCAGTTTACGGACACAGGGGAAAATTTACAATGAGCAGTTCTTC.